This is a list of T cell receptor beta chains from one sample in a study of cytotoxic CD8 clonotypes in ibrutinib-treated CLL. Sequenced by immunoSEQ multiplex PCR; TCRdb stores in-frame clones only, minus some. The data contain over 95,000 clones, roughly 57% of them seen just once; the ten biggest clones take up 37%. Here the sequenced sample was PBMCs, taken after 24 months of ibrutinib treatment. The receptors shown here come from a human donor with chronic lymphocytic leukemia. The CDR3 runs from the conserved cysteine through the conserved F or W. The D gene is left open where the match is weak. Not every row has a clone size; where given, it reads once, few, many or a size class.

CASSSTGTNEKLFF,TGTGCCAGCTCATCGACAGGTACTAATGAAAAACTGTTTTTT,-,TRBV18,TRBJ1-4,-
CSSRNLGGDRVSDGYTF,TGCTCTTCTAGGAACCTAGGAGGGGACAGGGTATCGGATGGCTACACCTTC,-,TRBV29-1,TRBJ1-2,TRBD1
CASRLQGDLDGYTF,TGTGCCAGCAGACTACAGGGTGATCTGGATGGCTACACCTTC,few,TRBV28,TRBJ1-2,-
CAWSGTRGTGGMDSPLHF,TGTGCCTGGAGTGGCACTCGAGGGACAGGGGGTATGGATTCACCCCTCCACTTT,-,TRBV30,TRBJ1-6,TRBD1
CASSAGQYQETQYF,TGTGCCAGCAGTGCGGGACAATACCAAGAGACCCAGTACTTC,once,TRBV6-5,TRBJ2-5,-
CASSVVNTDTQYF,TGTGCCAGCAGCGTAGTAAACACAGATACGCAGTATTTT,-,TRBV9,TRBJ2-3,-
CASRDSDSLNQPQHF,TGTGCCAGTAGGGACTCAGACAGCCTCAATCAGCCCCAGCATTTT,-,TRBV19,TRBJ1-5,-
CASSGQRASYEQYF,TGTGCCAGCAGCGGACAGAGAGCCTCCTACGAGCAGTACTTC,-,TRBV2,TRBJ2-7,-
CASSVRLAEYNEQFF,TGTGCCAGCAGCGTTCGACTAGCTGAGTACAATGAGCAGTTCTTC,few,TRBV9,TRBJ2-1,TRBD2
CASSGLAGGQETQYF,TGTGCCAGCAGTGGTCTAGCGGGGGGGCAAGAGACCCAGTACTTC,-,TRBV6-1,TRBJ2-5,TRBD2
CAWTSPILGNSPLHF,TGTGCCTGGACCTCACCTATTTTGGGAAATTCACCCCTCCACTTT,few,TRBV30,TRBJ1-6,-
CASSLDRSGNTIYF,TGCGCCAGCAGCTTGGACCGCTCTGGAAACACCATATATTTT,few,TRBV5-1,TRBJ1-3,-
CASSSGTAYYEQYF,TGTGCCAGCAGTTCCGGGACAGCATACTACGAGCAGTACTTC,few,TRBV28,TRBJ2-7,TRBD1
CASRQGAEGEQYF,TGTGCCAGCCGACAGGGGGCGGAAGGCGAGCAGTACTTC,-,TRBV6-1,TRBJ2-7,TRBD1
CASSYSSASNEQFF,TGTGCCAGCAGTTACTCGTCAGCATCTAATGAGCAGTTCTTC,-,TRBV6-6,TRBJ2-1,-
CASSEARGNNQPQHF,TGTGCCAGCAGTGAAGCGCGGGGAAACAATCAGCCCCAGCATTTT,-,TRBV2,TRBJ1-5,-
CASSVMGAGTGELFF,TGTGCCAGCAGCGTGATGGGGGCTGGAACCGGGGAGCTGTTTTTT,few,TRBV9,TRBJ2-2,-
CASSLSRQYNSPLHF,TGTGCCAGCAGTTTGTCCCGACAGTATAATTCACCCCTCCACTTT,-,TRBV28,TRBJ1-6,-
CASSVGDSLAYGYTF,TGTGCCAGCAGCGTAGGAGACTCGCTGGCCTATGGCTACACCTTC,-,TRBV9,TRBJ1-2,-
CASSQAVRASGVGELFF,TGTGCTAGCAGCCAGGCCGTGAGGGCTAGCGGGGTCGGGGAGCTGTTTTTT,-,TRBV7-7,TRBJ2-2,TRBD2
CASSLRFTGELFF,TGTGCCAGCAGCTTGAGGTTCACCGGGGAGCTGTTTTTT,-,TRBV7-9,TRBJ2-2,-
CASSLARAPTDTQYF,TGTGCCAGCAGCTTAGCTAGGGCCCCCACAGATACGCAGTATTTT,-,TRBV7-2,TRBJ2-3,-
CASSDPVTDTQYF,TGTGCCAGCAGTGACCCGGTCACAGATACGCAGTATTTT,-,TRBV6-1,TRBJ2-3,-
CASSLAIEGGSNQPQHF,TGTGCCAGCAGCTTAGCGATCGAGGGGGGGAGCAATCAGCCCCAGCATTTT,few,TRBV7-9,TRBJ1-5,-
CASSEGRRARFSGNTIYF,TGTGCCAGCAGTGAAGGGAGGAGGGCCCGCTTCTCTGGAAACACCATATATTTT,-,TRBV2,TRBJ1-3,-
CASMPGGGSTGELFF,TGTGCCAGCATGCCGGGAGGGGGCTCCACCGGGGAGCTGTTTTTT,-,TRBV2,TRBJ2-2,-
CASSELGGQYNSPLHF,TGTGCCAGCAGTGAATTAGGGGGACAGTATAATTCACCCCTCCACTTT,few,TRBV6-1,TRBJ1-6,TRBD1
CASMTGFRSSYEQYF,TGTGCCAGCATGACAGGGTTTAGAAGCTCCTACGAGCAGTACTTC,-,TRBV27,TRBJ2-7,TRBD1
CASSPVGSGANVLTF,TGCGCCAGCAGTCCCGTGGGGTCTGGGGCCAACGTCCTGACTTTC,once,TRBV5-1,TRBJ2-6,-
CSVELRNIQYF,TGCAGCGTTGAGCTTCGAAACATTCAGTACTTC,-,TRBV29-1,TRBJ2-4,-
CASSQLSDRDSGYTF,TGTGCCAGCAGCCAATTAAGTGACAGGGATAGTGGCTACACCTTC,once,TRBV7-2,TRBJ1-2,TRBD1
CASSPNHIDPYGYTF,TGTGCCAGCAGCCCAAACCACATAGACCCCTATGGCTACACCTTC,-,TRBV5-4,TRBJ1-2,-
CASRPQDSGANVLTF,TGTGCCAGCAGACCACAGGACTCTGGGGCCAACGTCCTGACTTTC,-,TRBV6-5,TRBJ2-6,-
CSVCRDGNTGELFF,TGCAGCGTTTGCCGGGACGGCAACACCGGGGAGCTGTTTTTT,-,TRBV29-1,TRBJ2-2,-
CASSSLQGDTEAFF,TGCGCCAGCAGCTCGTTACAGGGGGACACTGAAGCTTTCTTT,-,TRBV5-1,TRBJ1-1,TRBD1
CASRPTSGGSYEQYF,TGTGCCAGCAGACCGACTAGCGGGGGCTCCTACGAGCAGTACTTC,-,TRBV6-1,TRBJ2-7,TRBD2
CASSPGGSYNEQFF,TGTGCCAGCAGCCCGGGGGGCTCCTACAATGAGCAGTTCTTC,once,TRBV11-3,TRBJ2-1,TRBD2
CASSLQTANTGELFF,TGTGCCAGCAGTTTACAGACGGCGAACACCGGGGAGCTGTTTTTT,-,TRBV6-1,TRBJ2-2,-
CASSELETVHSGNTIYF,TGTGCCAGCAGTGAACTTGAGACAGTCCACTCTGGAAACACCATATATTTT,once,TRBV25-1,TRBJ1-3,-
CASRGGGNNEAFF,TGTGCCAGCAGAGGGGGCGGAAATAATGAAGCTTTCTTT,few,TRBV4-2,TRBJ1-1,TRBD1
CASSLKNSVDSGANVLTF,TGCGCCAGCAGCTTGAAGAACAGTGTCGACTCTGGGGCCAACGTCCTGACTTTC,few,TRBV5-1,TRBJ2-6,-
CASSLGTAGYTF,TGTGCCAGCAGCCTAGGTACAGCGGGCTACACCTTC,few,TRBV11-3,TRBJ1-2,-